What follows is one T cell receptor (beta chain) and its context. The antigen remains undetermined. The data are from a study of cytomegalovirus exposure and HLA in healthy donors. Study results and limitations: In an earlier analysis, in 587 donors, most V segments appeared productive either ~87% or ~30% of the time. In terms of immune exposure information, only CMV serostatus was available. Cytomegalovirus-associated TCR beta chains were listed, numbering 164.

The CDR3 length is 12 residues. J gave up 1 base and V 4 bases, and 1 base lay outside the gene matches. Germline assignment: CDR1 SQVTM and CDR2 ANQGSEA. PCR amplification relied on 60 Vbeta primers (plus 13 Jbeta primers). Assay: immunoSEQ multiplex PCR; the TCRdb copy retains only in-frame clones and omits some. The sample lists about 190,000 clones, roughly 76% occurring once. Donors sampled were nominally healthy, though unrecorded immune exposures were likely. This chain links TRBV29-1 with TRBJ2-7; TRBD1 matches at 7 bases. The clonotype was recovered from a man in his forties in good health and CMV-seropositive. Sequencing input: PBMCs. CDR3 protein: CSVGGQSYEQYF. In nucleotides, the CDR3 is TGCAGCGTTGGGGGACAGTCCTACGAGCAGTACTTC.